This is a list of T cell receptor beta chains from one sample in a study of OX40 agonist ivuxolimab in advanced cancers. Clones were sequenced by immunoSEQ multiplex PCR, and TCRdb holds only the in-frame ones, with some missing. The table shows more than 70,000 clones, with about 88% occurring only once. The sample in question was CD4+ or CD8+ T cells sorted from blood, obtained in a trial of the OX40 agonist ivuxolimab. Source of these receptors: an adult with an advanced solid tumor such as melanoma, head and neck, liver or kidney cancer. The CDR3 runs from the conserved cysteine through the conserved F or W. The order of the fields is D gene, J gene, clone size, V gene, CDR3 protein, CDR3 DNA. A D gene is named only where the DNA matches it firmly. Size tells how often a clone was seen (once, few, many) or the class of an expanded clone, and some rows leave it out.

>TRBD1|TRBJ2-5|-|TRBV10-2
CASSVLPDRGQETQYF
TGCGCCAGCAGCGTCCTCCCTGACAGGGGACAAGAGACCCAGTACTTC
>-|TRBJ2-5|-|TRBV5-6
CASSLGWGGETQYF
TGTGCCAGCAGCTTGGGGTGGGGCGGAGAGACCCAGTACTTC
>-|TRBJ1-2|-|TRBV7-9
CASSLAREGGYTF
TGTGCCAGCAGCTTAGCGCGGGAGGGAGGCTACACCTTC
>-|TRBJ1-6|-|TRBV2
CASINSYNSPLHF
TGTGCCAGTATAAACTCCTATAATTCACCCCTCCACTTT
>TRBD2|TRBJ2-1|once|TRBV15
CATSRVRLAAYNEQFF
TGTGCCACCAGCAGAGTACGGCTAGCGGCCTACAATGAGCAGTTCTTC
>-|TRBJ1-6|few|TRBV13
CASSTRTDRASPLHF
TGTGCCAGCAGCACCCGAACCGACAGAGCTTCACCCCTCCACTTT
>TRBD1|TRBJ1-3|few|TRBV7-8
CASSPGQGTGNTIYF
TGTGCCAGCAGCCCGGGACAGGGGACGGGAAACACCATATATTTT
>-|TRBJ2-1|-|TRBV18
CASSQSLAASYNEQFF
TGTGCCAGCTCACAATCACTAGCCGCTTCCTACAATGAGCAGTTCTTC
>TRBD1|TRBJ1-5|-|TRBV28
CASSPWTGEGNQPQHF
TGTGCCAGCAGTCCATGGACAGGGGAGGGCAATCAGCCCCAGCATTTT
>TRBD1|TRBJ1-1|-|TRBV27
CASRRQGSTEAFF
TGTGCCAGCAGGAGACAGGGTTCCACTGAAGCTTTCTTT
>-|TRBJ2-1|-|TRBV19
CASSIGPDSYNEQFF
TGTGCCAGTAGTATAGGACCGGACTCCTACAATGAGCAGTTCTTC